The rows below give T cell receptor beta chains drawn from one sample of a study of shared clonotypes between healthy human individuals. The repertoire was sequenced with immunoSEQ multiplex PCR; TCRdb's copy has only in-frame clones and lacks some. The sample consists of some 1,900,000 clones, about 95% of them appearing once. The sequenced material came from naive CD8+ T cells sorted from blood. These receptors were taken from a young man in good health. The conserved cysteine and the conserved F or W are not part of the CDR3 here. The order of the fields is J gene, V gene, CDR3 protein.

>TRBJ2-7|TRBV4-1
ASSQGAGDGAYEQY
>TRBJ2-1|TRBV5-1
ASRGEANEQF
>TRBJ2-1|TRBV11-2
ASSLALAGAFREQF
>TRBJ1-3|TRBV5-5
ASSLTGVPGNTIY
>TRBJ1-2|TRBV11-2
ASSSVADLYGYT
>TRBJ2-5|TRBV28
ASSFGVGGGETQY
>TRBJ2-5|TRBV5-1
ASSMGGETQY
>TRBJ2-4|TRBV28
ASSQGAENIQY
>TRBJ2-7|TRBV19
ASSALADRGYEQY
>TRBJ1-2|TRBV27
ASSLQRGDRDGYT
>TRBJ2-2|TRBV5-6
ASSLRVMGAAGELF
>TRBJ1-1|TRBV7-9
ASSLAEGDTEAF
>TRBJ1-4|TRBV2
ASSPTDRGSGEKLF
>TRBJ1-5|TRBV5-5
ASSPDRANQPQH
>TRBJ1-1|TRBV4-2
ASSQDGEGEMNTEAF
>TRBJ1-1|TRBV6-5
ASISTGESTEAF
>TRBJ2-1|TRBV11-2
ASSLRTSGKGDEQF
>TRBJ2-7|TRBV7-9
ASSLAGGSDEQY
>TRBJ1-4|TRBV11-2
ASSLRINEKLF
>TRBJ2-1|TRBV10-1
ASSEDQGLPYNEQF
>TRBJ2-3|TRBV7-6
ASSWGGGLDTQY
>TRBJ2-5|TRBV5-1
ASSPNFAGRGETQY
>TRBJ2-1|TRBV5-1
ASSLGQDVYNEQF
>TRBJ2-7|TRBV6-1
ASSEPGQGAGQY
>TRBJ2-7|TRBV30
AWGAPGTGGGTRPPQY
>TRBJ2-4|TRBV2
ASSLRVGAKNIQY
>TRBJ2-6|TRBV7-9
ASTGPASGANVLT
>TRBJ2-7|TRBV9
ASSAGTISYEQY
>TRBJ2-7|TRBV19
ASSATRQGHEQY
>TRBJ1-2|TRBV10-3
AISDGINYGYT
>TRBJ2-7|TRBV7-2
ASSLDIVNYEQY
>TRBJ2-5|TRBV27
ASSSRDRALY
>TRBJ1-1|TRBV5-1
ASSSRVYTEAF
>TRBJ2-7|TRBV7-9
ASSFPEHEQY
>TRBJ2-1|TRBV25-1
ASSESLAAGDTYNEQF
>TRBJ2-5|TRBV16
ASSQSSRGQETQY
>TRBJ1-1|TRBV5-1
ASSLRTELNTEAF
>TRBJ2-5|TRBV5-6
ASSPEAGEAQY
>TRBJ2-3|TRBV9
ASSDARTGDSTDTQY
>TRBJ2-5|TRBV7-8
ASSPGLAGARYQETQY
>TRBJ1-6|TRBV12-5
ASGLGQGGSPLH
>TRBJ1-1|TRBV10-2
AIGQTNTEAF
>TRBJ1-5|TRBV5-6
ASSLGLDNQPQH
>TRBJ2-7|TRBV4-3
ASSQGFSGSYEQY
>TRBJ1-4|TRBV18
ASSREGAPFGLF
>TRBJ2-7|TRBV30
ATGTSGSYEQY
>TRBJ1-1|TRBV19
ASSIGRDVNTEAF
>TRBJ2-5|TRBV10-2
ASSGQAGASETQY
>TRBJ1-4|TRBV2
ASSVGPGLSNEKLF
>TRBJ2-7|TRBV28
ASSPPHGSYEQY
>TRBJ2-1|TRBV4-1
ASSQDLREQF
>TRBJ2-7|TRBV13
ASSSPYEQY
>TRBJ2-3|TRBV7-9
ASSSQGGPSTDTQY
>TRBJ2-7|TRBV7-6
ASSLTSGRADEQY